The clone carrying this TCR beta chain was picked up a small number of times. Its antigen is not identified. This entry belongs to a study of regulatory T cells in long-lasting Graves disease. Overall study: Antithyroid drugs had been taken under 3 months by newly diagnosed Graves' patients.

General study findings and limits: The study found TRBV28, TRBJ1-2 and TRBJ2-5 favored in persistent disease. A limited number of samples was an acknowledged limitation.

Investigators prepared the TCR beta libraries by applying iRepertoire HTBI primers and Arm-PCR of CDR3 regions. TCRdb reanalysed the multiplex PCR reads using MiXCR and keeps one entry per CDR3 protein. Among about 610,000 distinct CDR3 sequences listed, roughly 15% were seen once. Documented time point: newly diagnosed GD, antithyroid drugs for less than 3 months. Isolated PBMC RNA provided the starting material for the TCR library. Staff took approximately 9.9 milliliters of peripheral blood and put it into EDTA tubes. Germline V lookup: CDR1 KGHDR, CDR2 SFDVKD. The CDR3 contains 14 residues. V was clipped by 7 bases and J by 7 bases; unmatched bases: 11. These records were also assigned to another study, of T cells in Graves' hyperthyroidism and ophthalmopathy.

This TCR was sampled from a man in his late teens or twenties with Graves disease. The specimen comprised peripheral blood mononuclear cells (PBMCs), sampled at new diagnosis, from a patient treated with antithyroid drugs. J is TRBJ2-5 and V is TRBV24-1; the match to TRBD2 covers 7 bases. CDR3 region: CATSSWGGLGTQYF. As DNA, the CDR3 is TGTGCCACCAGCTCCTGGGGGGGTTTGGGGACCCAGTACTTC.